Sequencing of this TCR beta chain was carried out in a study of siplizumab effects on memory and regulatory T cells. The table came from immunoSEQ multiplex PCR; TCRdb's copy has only in-frame clones and leaves some out. The sample shows some 70,000 clones, 88% of them seen only once. Findings of the study overall: The study did not confirm that proliferating Tregs from siplizumab cultures were suppressive.

Only one count was recorded for this clone. Its target is unknown. Sample: Tregs sorted from blood. This receptor was obtained from a human donor in good health.

The CDR3 DNA reads as TGTGCCAGCAGTTTAGCGGGGGGTTACAATGAGCAGTTCTTC. Its protein product is CASSLAGGYNEQFF. This chain joins TRBV27 and TRBJ2-1; 8 positions match TRBD2. The V gene end was trimmed by 2 bases and the J gene end by 4 bases; junction bases not matched to a gene: 1. Per germline, CDR1 MNHEY and CDR2 SMNVEV (reference sequence). This CDR3 region has 14 residues.